Reported below is one T cell receptor beta chain. The data are from a study of cytomegalovirus exposure and HLA in healthy donors. Researchers ran the PCR with 60 Vbeta and 13 Jbeta primers. The method was immunoSEQ multiplex PCR; TCRdb's version includes in-frame clones alone and lacks a portion of them. The sample includes 150,000 to 200,000 clones, roughly 80% of them seen just once. What was sequenced was PBMCs. This TCR derives from a woman aged 50 to 60 in good health and CMV-seronegative.

CDR3 sequence reads: CASSIPFPVTGGYTF. The CDR3, as DNA: TGTGCCAGTAGTATACCATTCCCTGTGACAGGCGGCTACACCTTC. The V call is TRBV19, the J call TRBJ1-2; D perhaps matches TRBD1 (6 bases). This CDR3 region has 15 residues. Trimming removed 2 bases at V and 8 bases at J, with 18 bases between. Germline CDR1 LNHDA, CDR2 SQIVND (reference sequence). The variable domain in full, with the rest retrieved from reference TRBV19 and TRBJ1-2, is DGGITQSPKYLFRKEGQNVTLSCEQNLNHDAMYWYRQDPGQGLRLIYYSQIVNDFQKGDIAEGYSVSREKKESFPLTVTSAQKNPTAFYLCASSIPFPVTGGYTFGSGTRLTVV.